This TCR beta chain was profiled in a study of CD8+CD57+ T cells in acquired aplastic anemia. Study information: DNA per sorted CD4+ or CD8+ sample ranged about 0.17 to 27.4 ug, averaging roughly 3.2 ug. As sequenced from healthy donors, CD4+ cells averaged roughly 10 million reads. Study-wide results and caveats: Overlapping CD8+ CDR3 repertoires of patients and controls contained some 30 shared sequences.

V lost 5 bases to trimming and J lost 5 bases, with 9 bases between them. CDR3 length equals 12 residues. Germline V CDR1 and CDR2: KGHSH, LQKENI. At least ten counts were recorded for this clonotype. Antigen unknown. Genomic DNA, serving as template, underwent TCR beta VDJ and CDR3 profiling. Via MiXCR, TCRdb re-called the reads, giving one row per CDR3 protein. The top ten clones hold about 1.1% of a sample with under 200,000 distinct CDR3 sequences, around 40% of them seen once. The rearrangement links TRBV18 to TRBJ2-5, with D unresolved. The receptor was derived from a human donor in good health. Material for sequencing was sorted CD4+, CD8+, or CD8+CD57+ T cells (not recorded which) from PBMCs. CDR3 sequence: CASSRSAETQYF. As DNA, the CDR3 is TGTGCCAGCTCAAGAAGCGCGGAGACCCAGTACTTC.